This TCR beta chain was recorded in a study of chemoradiotherapy in HPV16-positive cancers. Study information: Functional T-cell assays on two HPV16-positive patients' cells defined candidate HPV-specific clones and common TCR motifs.

Produced via immunoSEQ multiplex PCR; TCRdb's table is partial and in-frame only. Among about 1,500 clones listed, roughly 90% were seen once. Study results and limitations: The functional HPV-specific definition rests on just a couple of HPV16-positive patients.

The ends were cut back, 3 bases at V and 7 bases at J, with 10 bases in the middle. The CDR3 spans 11 residues. Germline lookup yields CDR1 GTSNPN and CDR2 SVGIG (reference sequence). On this clone itself: Its specificity is unknown.

Repertoires were sampled repeatedly during chemoradiotherapy. This chain uses TRBV30 with TRBJ2-7; D ambiguous. This specimen consisted of tumor tissue, obtained from a patient who underwent chemoradiotherapy. This sequence originates from a human donor with HPV-associated anogenital cancer. CDR3 nucleotide sequence: TGTGCCTGGAGGCGTAGCTTGGAGCAGTACTTC. Amino acids: CAWRRSLEQYF.